This TCR beta chain was sequenced in a study of blood T cell repertoires in COVID-19. Across the study: Italy, Spain and the United States were the sources of the convalescent and acute COVID-19 samples. Sample material is recorded as cDNA or gDNA derived from T cells, B-cell-depleted T cells, or PBMCs.

Authors' processing steps: Reference gene primer amplification gave nucleated cell count estimates. TCRdb keeps only in-frame clones here, not all; method: immunoSEQ multiplex PCR. For V, J and clone size, that table is used; D and trimming come from the DNA. The repertoire holds roughly 150,000 clones, with roughly three quarters as singletons. Looked up from germline, CDR1 is SGDLS and CDR2 is YYNGEE. CDR3 length: 14 amino acids. Deletions cut 0 bases from V and 5 bases from J, with 9 bases between. This clone was observed a single time. The origin of this receptor is a man aged 50-60 years with active or convalescent COVID-19. The chain combines TRBV9 with TRBJ2-1; no definite D call. Sequenced: peripheral blood. The DNA of the CDR3 is TGTGCCAGCAGCGTAGCTGGCCATAACAATGAGCAGTTCTTC. Its protein product is CASSVAGHNNEQFF.